This T cell receptor (beta chain) was identified during a study of response to subunit inactivated influenza vaccine. The study, taken as a whole, reports: Authors proposed each seasonal influenza vaccination draws in few new T cells.

Concerning this clonotype: The antigen is unknown.

TCRdb analysed the RT-PCR reads with MiXCR anew, one entry per CDR3 protein. The table records fewer than 350,000 distinct CDR3 sequences, 21% of them present only once. Germline assignment: CDR1 SQVTM and CDR2 ANQGSEA. J lost 3 bases, V lost 8 bases, and 9 bases had no gene match. The CDR3 has 14 amino acids. The specimen was PBMCs from blood, collected about 20 months after vaccination. This clonotype originated in a man aged 45 to 70 who received an inactivated influenza vaccine. The chain links TRBV29-1 to TRBJ1-5; the match to TRBD1 covers 8 bases. The CDR3 is CSTGQGESNQPQHF. In nucleotides, the CDR3 is TGCAGCACCGGACAGGGCGAATCCAATCAGCCCCAGCATTTT.